This T cell receptor beta chain stems from a study of cytomegalovirus exposure and HLA in healthy donors. 60 Vbeta and 13 Jbeta primers were used in PCR. Clones were sequenced by immunoSEQ multiplex PCR, and TCRdb holds only the in-frame ones, with some missing. The profile shows 250,000 or so clones, around nine tenths of them singletons. Regarding the study as a whole: Across donors, most TCRs were seen rarely, yet some public ones were widespread. In vitro experiments confirmed that three CMV-associated chains were specific for CMV antigens. When a later analysis was performed, an Asian-associated ancestry cluster reportedly had fewer N-insertions than the approximately 700-donor mean.

This CDR3 spans 17 amino acids. The ends lost 1 base at V and 0 bases at J; junction bases unmatched: 4. Germline loops: CDR1 LNHNV, CDR2 YYDKDF (reference sequence). This clone was recorded only once. Antigen specificity is unknown. V usage is TRBV15 and J usage is TRBJ1-1; 11 bases align to TRBD1. Sequences were obtained from PBMCs. This receptor was taken from a girl aged 2 to 10 in good health and CMV-seronegative. Here the CDR3 DNA reads TGTGCCACCAGCAGAGGGACAGGGGGCGTTATGAACACTGAAGCTTTCTTT. Translation gives CATSRGTGGVMNTEAFF. The whole variable domain, remainder taken from reference TRBV15 and TRBJ1-1, is DAMVIQNPRYQVTQFGKPVTLSCSQTLNHNVMYWYQQKSSQAPKLLFHYYDKDFNNEADTPDNFQSRRPNTSFCFLDIRSPGLGDTAMYLCATSRGTGGVMNTEAFFGQGTRLTVV.